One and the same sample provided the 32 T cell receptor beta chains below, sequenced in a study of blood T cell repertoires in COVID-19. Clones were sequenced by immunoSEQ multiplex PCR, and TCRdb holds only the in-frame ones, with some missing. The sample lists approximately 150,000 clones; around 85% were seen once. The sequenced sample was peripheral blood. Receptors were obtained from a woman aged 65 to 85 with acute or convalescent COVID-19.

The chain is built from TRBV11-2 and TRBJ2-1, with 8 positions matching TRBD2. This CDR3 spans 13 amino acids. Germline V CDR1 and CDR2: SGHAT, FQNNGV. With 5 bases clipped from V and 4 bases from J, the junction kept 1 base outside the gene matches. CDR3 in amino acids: CASSRGGYNEQFF. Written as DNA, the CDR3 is TGTGCCAGCAGCCGGGGGGGATACAATGAGCAGTTCTTC.

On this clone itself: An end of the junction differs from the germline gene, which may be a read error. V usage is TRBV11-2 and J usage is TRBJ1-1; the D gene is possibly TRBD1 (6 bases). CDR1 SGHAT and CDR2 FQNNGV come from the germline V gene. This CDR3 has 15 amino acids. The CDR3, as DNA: TGTGCCAGCAGCTTAGAACCAGGGGCGAACGCTGAAGCTTTCTTT. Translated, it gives CASSLEPGANAEAFF.

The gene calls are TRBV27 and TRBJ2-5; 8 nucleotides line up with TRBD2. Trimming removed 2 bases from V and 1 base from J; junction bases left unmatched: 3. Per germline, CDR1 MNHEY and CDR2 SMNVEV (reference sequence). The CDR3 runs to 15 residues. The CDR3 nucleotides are TGTGCCAGCAGTTTACTGCGGGGGGCCCAAGAGACCCAGTACTTC. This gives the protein CASSLLRGAQETQYF.

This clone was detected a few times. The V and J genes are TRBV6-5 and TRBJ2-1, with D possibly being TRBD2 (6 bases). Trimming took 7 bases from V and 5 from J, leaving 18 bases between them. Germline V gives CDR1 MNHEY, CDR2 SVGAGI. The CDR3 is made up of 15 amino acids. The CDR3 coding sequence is TGTGCCAGCACCTCTTGGAGGGGCTTTAACAATGAGCAGTTCTTC. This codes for CASTSWRGFNNEQFF.

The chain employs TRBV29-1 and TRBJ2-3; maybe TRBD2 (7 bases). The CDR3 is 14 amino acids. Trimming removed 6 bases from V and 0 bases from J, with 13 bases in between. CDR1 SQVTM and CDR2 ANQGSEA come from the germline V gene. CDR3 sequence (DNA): TGCAGCGTGGCGGGGGCGGGTAGCACAGATACGCAGTATTTT. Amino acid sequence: CSVAGAGSTDTQYF.

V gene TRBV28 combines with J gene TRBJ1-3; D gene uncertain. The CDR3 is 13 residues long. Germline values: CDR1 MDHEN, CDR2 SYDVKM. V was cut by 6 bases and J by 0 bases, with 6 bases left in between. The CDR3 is CASRDNSGNTIYF. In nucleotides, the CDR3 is TGTGCCAGCAGAGACAACTCTGGAAACACCATATATTTT. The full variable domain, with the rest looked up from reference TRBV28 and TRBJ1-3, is DVKVTQSSRYLVKRTGEKVFLECVQDMDHENMFWYRQDPGLGLRLIYFSYDVKMKEKGDIPEGYSVSREKKERFSLILESASTNQTSMYLCASRDNSGNTIYFGEGSWLTVV.

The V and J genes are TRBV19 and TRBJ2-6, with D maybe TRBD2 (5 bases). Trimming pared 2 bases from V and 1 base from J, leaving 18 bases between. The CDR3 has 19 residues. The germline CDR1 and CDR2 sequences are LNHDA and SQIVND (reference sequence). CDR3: CASSINRHPDLSGANVLTF. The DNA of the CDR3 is TGTGCCAGTAGTATAAATCGGCACCCGGACTTGTCTGGGGCCAACGTCCTGACTTTC.

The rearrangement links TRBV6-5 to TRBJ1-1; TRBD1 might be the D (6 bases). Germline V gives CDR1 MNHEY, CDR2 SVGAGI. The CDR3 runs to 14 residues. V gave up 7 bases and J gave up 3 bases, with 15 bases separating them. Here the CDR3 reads CASTTGLDYTEAFF. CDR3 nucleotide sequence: TGTGCCAGCACTACAGGGCTCGATTACACTGAAGCTTTCTTT.

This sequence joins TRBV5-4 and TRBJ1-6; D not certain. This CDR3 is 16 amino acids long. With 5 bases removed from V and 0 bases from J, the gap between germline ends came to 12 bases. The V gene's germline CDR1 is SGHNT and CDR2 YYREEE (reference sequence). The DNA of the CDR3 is TGTGCCAGCAGTATAACAGTGAGCTCCTATAATTCACCCCTCCACTTT. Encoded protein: CASSITVSSYNSPLHF.

CDR3 sequence (DNA): TGTGCCTGGAGCCGAACCGAGGCACCCCTCCACTTT. It codes for CAWSRTEAPLHF. The rearrangement links TRBV30 to TRBJ1-6, with D uncertain. V lost 3 bases to trimming and J lost 11 bases, with 11 bases between them. Germline lookup yields CDR1 GTSNPN and CDR2 SVGIG (reference sequence). The CDR3 loop spans 12 amino acids.

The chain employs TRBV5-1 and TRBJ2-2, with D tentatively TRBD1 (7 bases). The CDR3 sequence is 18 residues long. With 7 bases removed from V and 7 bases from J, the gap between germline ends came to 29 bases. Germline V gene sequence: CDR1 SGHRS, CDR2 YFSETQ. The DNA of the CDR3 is TGCGCCAGCTCGGGAGCCCTACAGGGGTTGGGGTACATCGGGGAGCTGTTTTTT. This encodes CASSGALQGLGYIGELFF.

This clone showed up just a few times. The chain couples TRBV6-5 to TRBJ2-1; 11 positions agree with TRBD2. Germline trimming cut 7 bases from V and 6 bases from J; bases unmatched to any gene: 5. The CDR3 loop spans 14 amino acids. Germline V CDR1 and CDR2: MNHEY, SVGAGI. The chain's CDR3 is CASKPGLAVNEQFF. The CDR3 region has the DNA TGTGCCAGCAAGCCGGGACTAGCGGTCAATGAGCAGTTCTTC.

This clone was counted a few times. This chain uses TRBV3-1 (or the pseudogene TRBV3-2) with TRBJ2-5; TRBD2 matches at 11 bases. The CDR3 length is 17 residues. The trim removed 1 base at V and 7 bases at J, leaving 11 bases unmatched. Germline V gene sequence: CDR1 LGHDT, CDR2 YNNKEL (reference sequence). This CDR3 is CASSQVSSGGYWWTQYF. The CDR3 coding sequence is TGTGCCAGCAGCCAAGTGTCTAGCGGGGGGTATTGGTGGACCCAGTACTTC.

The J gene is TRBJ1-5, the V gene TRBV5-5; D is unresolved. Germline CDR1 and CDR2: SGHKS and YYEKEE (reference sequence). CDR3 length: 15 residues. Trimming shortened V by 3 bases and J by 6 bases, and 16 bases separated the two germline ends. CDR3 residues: CASSYAVGIGQPQHF. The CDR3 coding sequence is TGTGCCAGCAGCTATGCAGTGGGCATTGGTCAGCCCCAGCATTTT.

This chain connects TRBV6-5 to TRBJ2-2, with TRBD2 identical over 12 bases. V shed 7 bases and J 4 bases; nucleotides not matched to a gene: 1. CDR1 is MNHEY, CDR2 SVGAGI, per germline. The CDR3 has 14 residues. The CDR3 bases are TGTGCCAGCAAGGGACTAGCGGGCACCGGGGAGCTGTTTTTT. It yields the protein CASKGLAGTGELFF.

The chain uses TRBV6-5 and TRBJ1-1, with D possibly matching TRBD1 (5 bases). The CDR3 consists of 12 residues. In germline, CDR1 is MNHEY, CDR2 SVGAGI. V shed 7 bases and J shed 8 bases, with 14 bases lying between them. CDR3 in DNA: TGTGCCAGCACCAAGAGTGGGGGGGAAGCTTTCTTT. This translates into CASTKSGGEAFF.

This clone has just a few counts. The CDR3 spells CAISPTGAVEQYF. Here the CDR3 DNA reads TGTGCCATCAGTCCGACAGGGGCAGTAGAGCAGTACTTC. The chain has TRBV10-3 and TRBJ2-7; 8 nucleotides match TRBD1. V was clipped by 5 bases and J by 7 bases; unmatched bases: 7. This CDR3 region has 13 residues. The V gene's germline CDR1 is ENHRY and CDR2 SYGVKD.

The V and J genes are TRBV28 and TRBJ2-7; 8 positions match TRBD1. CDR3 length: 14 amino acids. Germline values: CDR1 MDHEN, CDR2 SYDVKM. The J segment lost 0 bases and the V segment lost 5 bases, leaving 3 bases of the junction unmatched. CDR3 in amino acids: CASSRQGSSYEQYF. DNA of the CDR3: TGTGCCAGCAGTAGACAGGGGAGCTCCTACGAGCAGTACTTC.

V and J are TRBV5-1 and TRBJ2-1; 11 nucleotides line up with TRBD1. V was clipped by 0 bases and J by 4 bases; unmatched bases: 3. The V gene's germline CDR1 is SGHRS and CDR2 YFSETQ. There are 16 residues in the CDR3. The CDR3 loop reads CASSLDGQGAYNEQFF. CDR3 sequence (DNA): TGCGCCAGCAGCTTGGATGGACAGGGGGCGTACAATGAGCAGTTCTTC.

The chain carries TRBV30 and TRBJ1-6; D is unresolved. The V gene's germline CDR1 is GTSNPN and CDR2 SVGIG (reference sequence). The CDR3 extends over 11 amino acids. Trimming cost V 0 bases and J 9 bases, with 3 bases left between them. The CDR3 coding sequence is TGTGCCTGGAGTGTAGCTTCACCCCTCCACTTT. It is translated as CAWSVASPLHF.

CDR3 region: CASSLAASRRTNEKLFF. The CDR3 DNA follows: TGTGCCAGCAGCTTAGCTGCCTCTAGACGGACTAATGAAAAACTGTTTTTT. The rearrangement links TRBV11-2 to TRBJ1-4, with D unclear. CDR1 and CDR2 (germline): SGHAT, FQNNGV. This CDR3 contains 17 residues. Trimming took 1 base from V and 2 from J, leaving 14 bases between them. Full variable domain (missing parts from reference TRBV11-2 and TRBJ1-4): EAGVAQSPRYKIIEKRQSVAFWCNPISGHATLYWYQQILGQGPKLLIQFQNNGVVDDSQLPKDRFSAERLKGVDSTLKIQPAKLEDSAVYLCASSLAASRRTNEKLFFGSGTQLSVL.

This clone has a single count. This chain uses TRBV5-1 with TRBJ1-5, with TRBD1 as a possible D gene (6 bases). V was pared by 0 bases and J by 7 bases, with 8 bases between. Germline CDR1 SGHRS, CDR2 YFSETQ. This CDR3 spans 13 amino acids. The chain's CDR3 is CASSLEQGQPQHF. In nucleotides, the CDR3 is TGCGCCAGCAGCTTGGAACAGGGACAGCCCCAGCATTTT.

The CDR3 loop is CASSFSGKNSPLHF. The DNA of the CDR3 is TGTGCCAGCAGCTTCTCCGGGAAGAATTCACCCCTCCACTTT. This sequence joins TRBV7-9 and TRBJ1-6; D is undetermined. The CDR3 extends over 14 amino acids. CDR1 SEHNR and CDR2 FQNEAQ come from the germline V gene (reference sequence). Trimming took off 3 bases at V and 7 bases at J, with 10 bases between the two ends.

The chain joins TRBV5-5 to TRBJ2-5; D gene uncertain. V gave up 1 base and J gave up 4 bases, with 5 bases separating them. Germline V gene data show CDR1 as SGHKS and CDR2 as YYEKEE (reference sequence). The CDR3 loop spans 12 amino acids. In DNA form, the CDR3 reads TGTGCCAGCAGCTTGCTCCGAGAGACCCAGTACTTC. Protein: CASSLLRETQYF.

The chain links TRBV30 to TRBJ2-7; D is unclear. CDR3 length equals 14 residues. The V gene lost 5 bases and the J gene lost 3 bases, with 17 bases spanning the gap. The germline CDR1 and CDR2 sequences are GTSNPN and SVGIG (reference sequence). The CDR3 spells CAWGLVRVGYEQYF. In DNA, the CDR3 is TGTGCCTGGGGTTTGGTTCGGGTGGGCTACGAGCAGTACTTC.

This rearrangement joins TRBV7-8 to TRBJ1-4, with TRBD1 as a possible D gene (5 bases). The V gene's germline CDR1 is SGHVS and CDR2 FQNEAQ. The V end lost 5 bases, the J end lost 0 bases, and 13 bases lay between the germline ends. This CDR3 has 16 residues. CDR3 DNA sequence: TGTGCCAGCAGCGTTACAGGTTCCGCAACTAATGAAAAACTGTTTTTT. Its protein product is CASSVTGSATNEKLFF.

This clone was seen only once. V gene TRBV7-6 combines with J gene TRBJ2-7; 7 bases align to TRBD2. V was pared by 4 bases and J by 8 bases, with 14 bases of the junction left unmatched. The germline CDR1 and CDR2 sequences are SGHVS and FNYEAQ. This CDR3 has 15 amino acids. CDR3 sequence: CASSSRLALDGKQYF. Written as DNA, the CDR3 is TGTGCCAGCAGCTCCAGACTAGCCCTGGACGGAAAGCAGTACTTC. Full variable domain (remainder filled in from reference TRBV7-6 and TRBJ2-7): GAGVSQSPRYKVTKRGQDVALRCDPISGHVSLYWYRQALGQGPEFLTYFNYEAQQDKSGLPNDRFSAERPEGSISTLTIQRTEQRDSAMYRCASSSRLALDGKQYFGPGTRLTVT.

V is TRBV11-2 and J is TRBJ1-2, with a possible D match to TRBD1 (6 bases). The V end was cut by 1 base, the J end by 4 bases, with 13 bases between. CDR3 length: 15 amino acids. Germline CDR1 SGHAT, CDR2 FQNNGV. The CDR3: CASSLAQGGLYGYTF. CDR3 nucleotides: TGTGCCAGCAGCTTAGCACAGGGTGGTCTCTATGGCTACACCTTC. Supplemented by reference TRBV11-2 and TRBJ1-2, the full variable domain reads EAGVAQSPRYKIIEKRQSVAFWCNPISGHATLYWYQQILGQGPKLLIQFQNNGVVDDSQLPKDRFSAERLKGVDSTLKIQPAKLEDSAVYLCASSLAQGGLYGYTFGSGTRLTVV.

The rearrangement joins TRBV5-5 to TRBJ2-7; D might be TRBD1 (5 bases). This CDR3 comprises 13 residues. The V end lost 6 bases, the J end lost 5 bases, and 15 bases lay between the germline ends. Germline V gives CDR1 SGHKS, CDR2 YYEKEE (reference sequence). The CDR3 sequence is CASTAVQVDEQYF. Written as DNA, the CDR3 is TGTGCCAGCACCGCTGTACAGGTAGACGAGCAGTACTTC.

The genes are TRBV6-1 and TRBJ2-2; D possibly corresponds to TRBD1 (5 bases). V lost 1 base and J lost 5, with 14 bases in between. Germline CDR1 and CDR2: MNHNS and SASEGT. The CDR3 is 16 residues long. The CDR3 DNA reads TGTGCCAGCAGTGAAGGCTCTGTTAGGGGTACCGGGGAGCTGTTTTTT. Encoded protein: CASSEGSVRGTGELFF.

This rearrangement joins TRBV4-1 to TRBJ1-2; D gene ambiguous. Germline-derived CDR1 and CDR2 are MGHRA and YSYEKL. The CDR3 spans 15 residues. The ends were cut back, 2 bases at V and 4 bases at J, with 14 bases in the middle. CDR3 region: CASSQPGGRAYGYTF. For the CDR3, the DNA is TGCGCCAGCAGCCAACCCGGAGGTCGGGCCTATGGCTACACCTTC.

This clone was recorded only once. The chain's CDR3 is CASSLAYSGANVLTF. Written as DNA, the CDR3 is TGTGCCAGCAGCTTAGCGTACTCTGGGGCCAACGTCCTGACTTTC. The V gene is TRBV7-2, the J gene TRBJ2-6; D is uncertain. The CDR3 is made up of 15 amino acids. The germline V gene has CDR1 SGHTA and CDR2 FQGNSA. V was trimmed by 0 bases and J by 0 bases, leaving 3 bases between them.